This TCR beta chain was captured in a study of T-cell memory formation after mild COVID-19. Trimming at V came to 4 bases and at J to 8 bases, leaving 14 bases not matched to a gene. This CDR3 comprises 15 residues. Looked up from germline, CDR1 is SGHDT and CDR2 is YYEEEE. To note about this clonotype: Its target is not known.

UMIs and sample barcodes were carried by the TCR alpha and TCR beta cDNA libraries that 5'RACE produced using constant-segment primers. TCRdb ran MiXCR on the 5' RACE reads and lists one entry per CDR3 protein. The sample contains hundreds of thousands of distinct CDR3 sequences, about 20% of which appear only once. Points from the study as a whole: Some responding clones appeared in pre-infection memory, suggesting cross-reactive memory joined. Contracting clones from day 15 to 85 showed balanced CD4/CD8; later expanders favored CD4+.

The chain carries TRBV5-6 and TRBJ1-2; the match to TRBD1 covers 7 bases. What was sequenced was PBMCs or a T cell subset sorted from them (not recorded which). This clonotype originated in an adult woman who had mild COVID-19 (a few samples of this study predate the infection). Cell type and time point are not known. The CDR3 nucleotides read TGTGCCAGCAGCGACGGCCCCGAGACAGGGACAGGCTACACCTTC. The encoded protein is CASSDGPETGTGYTF. The entire variable domain, with the rest obtained from reference TRBV5-6 and TRBJ1-2, is as follows: DAGVTQSPTHLIKTRGQQVTLRCSPKSGHDTVSWYQQALGQGPQFIFQYYEEEERQRGNFPDRFSGHQFPNYSSELNVNALLLGDSALYLCASSDGPETGTGYTFGSGTRLTVV.